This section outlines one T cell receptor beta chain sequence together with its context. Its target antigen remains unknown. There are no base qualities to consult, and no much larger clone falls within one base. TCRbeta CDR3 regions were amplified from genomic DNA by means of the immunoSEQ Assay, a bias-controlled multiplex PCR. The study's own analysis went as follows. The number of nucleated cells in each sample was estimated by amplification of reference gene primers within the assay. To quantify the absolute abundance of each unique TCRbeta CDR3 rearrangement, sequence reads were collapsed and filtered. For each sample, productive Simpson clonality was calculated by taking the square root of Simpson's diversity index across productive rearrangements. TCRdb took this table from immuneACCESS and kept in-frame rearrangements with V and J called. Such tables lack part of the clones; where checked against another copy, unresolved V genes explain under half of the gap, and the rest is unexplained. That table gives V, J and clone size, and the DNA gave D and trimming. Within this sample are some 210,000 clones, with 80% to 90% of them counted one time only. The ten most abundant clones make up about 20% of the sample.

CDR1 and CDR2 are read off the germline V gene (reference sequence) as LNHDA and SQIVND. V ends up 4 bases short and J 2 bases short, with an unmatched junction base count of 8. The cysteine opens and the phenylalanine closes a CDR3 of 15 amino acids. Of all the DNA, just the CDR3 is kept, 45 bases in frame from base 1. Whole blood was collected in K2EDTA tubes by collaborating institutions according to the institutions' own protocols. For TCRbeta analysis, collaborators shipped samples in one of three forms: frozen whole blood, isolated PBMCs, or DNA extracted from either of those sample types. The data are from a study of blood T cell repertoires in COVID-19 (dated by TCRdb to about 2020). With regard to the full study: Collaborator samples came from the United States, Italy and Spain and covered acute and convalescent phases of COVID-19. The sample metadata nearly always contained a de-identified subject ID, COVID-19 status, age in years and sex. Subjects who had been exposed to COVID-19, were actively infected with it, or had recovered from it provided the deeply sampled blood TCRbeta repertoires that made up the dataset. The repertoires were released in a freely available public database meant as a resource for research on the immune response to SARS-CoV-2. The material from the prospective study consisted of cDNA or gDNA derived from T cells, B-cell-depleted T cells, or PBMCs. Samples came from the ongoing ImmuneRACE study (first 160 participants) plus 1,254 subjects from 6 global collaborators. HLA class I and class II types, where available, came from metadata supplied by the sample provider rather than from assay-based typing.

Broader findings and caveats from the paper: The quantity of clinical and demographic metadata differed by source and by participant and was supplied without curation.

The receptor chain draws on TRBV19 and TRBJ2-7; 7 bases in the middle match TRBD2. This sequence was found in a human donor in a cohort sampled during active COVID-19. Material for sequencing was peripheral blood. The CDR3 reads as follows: CASSRRIGTTYEQYF. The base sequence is TGTGCCAGTAGTAGACGAATCGGGACTACCTACGAGCAGTACTTC.